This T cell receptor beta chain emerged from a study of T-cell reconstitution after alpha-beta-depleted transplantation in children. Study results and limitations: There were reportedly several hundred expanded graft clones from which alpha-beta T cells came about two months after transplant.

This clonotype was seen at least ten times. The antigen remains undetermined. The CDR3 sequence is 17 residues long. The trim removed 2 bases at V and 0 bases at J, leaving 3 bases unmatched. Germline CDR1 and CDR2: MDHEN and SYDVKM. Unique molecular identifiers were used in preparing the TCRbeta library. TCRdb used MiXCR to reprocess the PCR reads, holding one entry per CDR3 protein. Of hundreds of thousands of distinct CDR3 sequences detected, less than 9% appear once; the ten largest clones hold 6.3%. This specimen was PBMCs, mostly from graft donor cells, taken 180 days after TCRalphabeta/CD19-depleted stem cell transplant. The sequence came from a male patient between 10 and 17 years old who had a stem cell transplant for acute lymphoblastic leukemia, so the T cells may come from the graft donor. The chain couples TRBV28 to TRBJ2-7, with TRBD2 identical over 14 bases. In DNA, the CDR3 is TGTGCCAGCAGTTTACTGGGACTAGCGGGGGCCTCCTACGAGCAGTACTTC. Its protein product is CASSLLGLAGASYEQYF.